Detailed here is one T cell receptor beta chain. CDR1 and CDR2 from the germline V gene are MDHEN and SYDVKM. This CDR3 is 12 amino acids long. The V gene lost 8 bases and the J gene lost 0 bases, with 6 bases spanning the gap. Assay: immunoSEQ multiplex PCR; the TCRdb copy retains only in-frame clones and omits some. Altogether about 180,000 clones are present, approximately 88% being singletons, with the ten largest covering approximately 4%. These data belong to a study of blood T cell repertoires in COVID-19. Sequencing was carried out using peripheral blood. V is TRBV28 and J is TRBJ2-3, with D uncertain. The receptor's source is a woman aged 25 to 39 with acute or convalescent COVID-19. The CDR3 DNA is TGTGCCAGCGACTCTAGCACAGATACGCAGTATTTT. The encoded protein is CASDSSTDTQYF.